The table lists the clone carrying this T cell receptor (beta chain) with a few counts. TCRdb keeps only in-frame clones here, not all; method: immunoSEQ multiplex PCR. The profile shows around 480,000 clones, about 85% of them singletons. Participants reported their clinical history, and cohort assignment relied on those reports. The CDR3 has 15 amino acids. V gave up 1 base and J gave up 3 bases, with 10 bases separating them. Germline V CDR1 and CDR2: LGHNA, YNFKEQ. The sample originates from a study of blood T cell repertoires in COVID-19. Study overall: The United States, Italy and Spain supplied acute and convalescent COVID-19 samples.

This clonotype was sampled from a woman between 18 and 30 years old who had recovered from COVID-19. J is TRBJ1-5 and V is TRBV4-2; D is unresolved. The sequenced material came from PBMCs or T cells enriched from blood (not recorded which). CDR3 region: CASSQVPQANQPQHF. The DNA of the CDR3 is TGTGCCAGCAGCCAAGTCCCCCAGGCCAATCAGCCCCAGCATTTT.